A selection of T cell receptor beta chains follows, all from one sample in a study of Ad26.COV2.S vaccination and SARS-CoV-2 variants. The protocol was immunoSEQ multiplex PCR, while the TCRdb copy is restricted to in-frame clones and leaves out a portion. There are around 450,000 clones in the sample; 70% to 90% occur only once, and less than 4% lies in the top ten. The input for sequencing was peripheral blood, taken in a trial of Ad26.COV2.S vaccine versus placebo. The origin of the receptors is a person between 18 and 60 years old who received the Ad26.COV2.S COVID-19 vaccine or a placebo. CDR3s leave out the opening cysteine and the closing phenylalanine or tryptophan.

v_gene,j_gene,len,CDR3aa
TRBV30,TRBJ1-1,11,AWKGRLNTEAF
TRBV5-1,TRBJ1-1,10,ASSLSGTEAF
TRBV18,TRBJ2-7,11,ASSPADSYEQY
TRBV3-1/TRBV3-2,TRBJ1-3,13,ASSPRGHSGNTIY
TRBV7-9,TRBJ1-5,10,ARSWDNQPQH
TRBV2,TRBJ1-6,11,ASKQEGNSPLH
TRBV18,TRBJ1-6,13,ASSPQSSYNSPLH
TRBV30,TRBJ2-7,12,ACHQGRAVHEQY
TRBV28,TRBJ1-1,13,ASSGRQGVRTEAF
TRBV6-5,TRBJ1-2,12,ASRADRILYGYT
TRBV10-2,TRBJ1-4,11,ASSEGKDEKLF
TRBV4-3,TRBJ1-6,16,ASSQVLLFGTDDSPLH
TRBV7-3,TRBJ2-2,13,ASSLTRGITGELF
TRBV15,TRBJ1-2,16,ATSRVGAQGLANYGYT
TRBV3-1/TRBV3-2,TRBJ2-2,12,ASSLGRGSGELF
TRBV11-2,TRBJ1-4,9,ASSLDGKLF
TRBV5-6,TRBJ1-2,13,ASSLVNTKNYGYT
TRBV6-1,TRBJ1-1,14,ASSEAQVGGGTEAF
TRBV7-2,TRBJ2-1,12,ASSPGLARHEQF
TRBV14,TRBJ2-5,12,ASSPTGRGGTQY
TRBV30,TRBJ1-1,10,AWDRGTAEAF
TRBV2,TRBJ2-7,12,ASRRTGGSYEQY
TRBV30,TRBJ1-1,11,AWSPGSYTEAF
TRBV19,TRBJ1-6,15,ASSIFGTREINSPLH
TRBV19,TRBJ1-5,11,ASWDRGVQPQH
TRBV15,TRBJ1-1,10,ATSRAGGWAF
TRBV24-1,TRBJ1-5,15,ATPRSRVGGCNQPQH
TRBV4-3,TRBJ2-6,13,ASSQESSGANVLT
TRBV18,TRBJ2-1,14,ASSPPGQGLYNEQF
TRBV7-2,TRBJ2-7,11,ASSSGTRDEQY
TRBV5-4,TRBJ2-2,14,ASSTGGGGVTGELF
TRBV5-6,TRBJ2-2,13,ASSLVGRETGELF
TRBV2,TRBJ2-1,14,ASSKEPSGAYNEQF
TRBV19,TRBJ1-6,11,ASTTSPNSPLH
TRBV28,TRBJ1-6,14,ASTRSRDRRNSPLH
TRBV3-1/TRBV3-2,TRBJ1-2,9,ASSQDRGYT
TRBV5-1,TRBJ2-1,13,ASRRTSGVDNEQF
TRBV6-5,TRBJ2-7,12,ASNNKGQYNEQY
TRBV11-2,TRBJ2-3,13,ASSLVHRGTDTQY
TRBV7-2,TRBJ1-6,16,ASSLTGTGSSYNSPLH
TRBV12-3/TRBV12-4,TRBJ1-1,10,ASSRDSPEAF
TRBV6-2/TRBV6-3,TRBJ1-6,13,ASTPTRMGNSPLH
TRBV9,TRBJ2-1,13,ASSVVPGELNEQF